These 13 T cell receptor beta chains share one sample of origin, sequenced in a study of T cell clones after liver transplantation. Using immunoSEQ multiplex PCR, the repertoire was profiled, and TCRdb retains in-frame clones only, with some absent. The sample consists of fewer than 25,000 clones, 85% to 95% of them appearing once. The sample here was CD8+ T cells from blood, taken about 25 months after liver transplant. The source is a human patient who received a liver transplant. Some T cells here may be from the graft donor.

This sequence joins TRBV27 and TRBJ2-7; D is uncertain. Germline CDR1 is MNHEY and CDR2 is SMNVEV (reference sequence). CDR3 length equals 13 residues. Trimming stripped 4 bases from V and 3 bases from J, with 10 bases between. The CDR3, as DNA: TGTGCCAGCAGTTCTATAGGTTTCTACGAGCAGTACTTC. Its translation: CASSSIGFYEQYF.

V gene TRBV15 combines with J gene TRBJ1-4; D unresolved. The CDR3 totals 15 residues. Trimming left V 8 bases short and J 4 bases short, with 17 bases between. Germline V gene sequence: CDR1 LNHNV, CDR2 YYDKDF (reference sequence). The CDR3 loop is CATSAFPRDNEKLFF. CDR3 sequence (DNA): TGTGCCACCTCCGCCTTCCCTAGGGATAATGAAAAACTGTTTTTT.

This clone appeared once. This chain joins TRBV29-1 and TRBJ2-1; TRBD2 matches at 8 bases. V was pared by 7 bases and J by 0 bases, with 17 bases of the junction left unmatched. The CDR3 is 18 residues long. Germline V gene sequence: CDR1 SQVTM, CDR2 ANQGSEA. CDR3 in amino acids: CSASHRVAGQSSYNEQFF. In nucleotides, the CDR3 is TGCAGCGCAAGCCACCGAGTAGCGGGGCAGAGCTCCTACAATGAGCAGTTCTTC.

This chain connects TRBV9 to TRBJ2-7; D is uncertain. The CDR3 is made up of 14 amino acids. V was clipped by 4 bases and J by 4 bases, with 15 bases between them. CDR1 and CDR2 from the germline V gene are SGDLS and YYNGEE. The CDR3 loop is CASSPLSSWYEQYF. CDR3 nucleotide sequence: TGTGCCAGCAGCCCGTTGTCTTCTTGGTACGAGCAGTACTTC.

The CDR3, as DNA: TGTGCCAGCATAGCGGGAGAGAACTACGAGCAGTACTTC. Translated, it gives CASIAGENYEQYF. This chain connects TRBV2 to TRBJ2-7; 9 nucleotides agree with TRBD2. The CDR3 spans 13 residues. Germline V gene sequence: CDR1 SNHLY, CDR2 FYNNEI. V lost 7 bases to trimming and J lost 3 bases; unmatched junction nucleotides: 4.

As to this clone: Other DNA sequences of this sample code for an identical CDR3. The chain uses TRBV19 and TRBJ1-5; no firm D call. This CDR3 spans 14 amino acids. CDR1 LNHDA and CDR2 SQIVND come from the germline V gene (reference sequence). Trimming took 2 bases from V and 0 from J, leaving 5 bases between them. The CDR3 region is CASSIRDSNQPQHF. The DNA for the CDR3 is TGTGCCAGTAGTATACGAGATAGCAATCAGCCCCAGCATTTT.

The chain joins TRBV7-8 to TRBJ2-7, with D maybe TRBD1 (5 bases). This CDR3 comprises 13 residues. Germline V gives CDR1 SGHVS, CDR2 FQNEAQ. V lost 3 bases, J lost 4 bases, and 10 bases lay in between. CDR3 nucleotides: TGTGCCAGCAGCTTTTGGCAGGGTTACGAGCAGTACTTC. Translated: CASSFWQGYEQYF.

This rearrangement joins TRBV7-9 to TRBJ2-6; D gene unclear. The CDR3 has 15 amino acids. Trimming removed 0 bases from V and 4 bases from J, with 7 bases in between. Germline V gene sequence: CDR1 SEHNR, CDR2 FQNEAQ (reference sequence). The chain's CDR3 is CASSLARSGANVLTF. The CDR3 bases are TGTGCCAGCAGCTTAGCTCGGTCCGGGGCCAACGTCCTGACTTTC.

The J gene is TRBJ2-7, the V gene TRBV28; 10 bases map to TRBD2. The CDR3 loop spans 13 amino acids. The trim removed 4 bases at V and 5 bases at J, leaving 2 bases unmatched. Germline lookup yields CDR1 MDHEN and CDR2 SYDVKM. CDR3 sequence (DNA): TGTGCCAGCAGTTCCCTAGCGGGAGACGAGCAGTACTTC. It specifies CASSSLAGDEQYF.

The chain links TRBV6-5 to TRBJ2-7, with D perhaps being TRBD1 or TRBD2 (5 bases each). CDR3 length: 13 amino acids. CDR1 and CDR2 from the germline V gene are MNHEY and SVGAGI. V dropped 2 bases and J dropped 6 bases, with 11 bases sitting between them. The DNA of the CDR3 is TGTGCCAGCAGTTACACCAAGGGGAGCGAGCAGTACTTC. Protein product: CASSYTKGSEQYF.

This chain links TRBV27 with TRBJ2-2, with D maybe TRBD2 (5 bases). The CDR3 runs to 14 residues. V gave up 6 bases and J gave up 6 bases, with 14 bases separating them. Germline-derived CDR1 and CDR2 are MNHEY and SMNVEV (reference sequence). The CDR3 DNA sequence: TGTGCCAGCAGCTTTACTAGTGGCGCCGGGGAGCTGTTTTTT. It is translated as CASSFTSGAGELFF.

In its sample, this clone was seen a few times. V usage is TRBV7-7 and J usage is TRBJ2-5; a weak D match, TRBD1 (6 bases). Between the trimmed V and J ends, which lost 5 bases and 2 bases, there was a span of 18 bases. CDR1 is SSHAT, CDR2 FNYEAQ, per germline (reference sequence). CDR3 length: 16 residues. The CDR3 spells CASSRLQGGVQETQYF. CDR3 DNA sequence: TGTGCCAGCAGCCGTTTACAGGGTGGGGTACAAGAGACCCAGTACTTC.

V usage is TRBV19 and J usage is TRBJ1-2; unclear D gene. Looked up from germline, CDR1 is LNHDA and CDR2 is SQIVND (reference sequence). Trimming shortened V by 6 bases and J by 4 bases, and 15 bases separated the two germline ends. There are 14 residues in the CDR3. CDR3 region: CASRKTDLIYGYTF. The CDR3 DNA follows: TGTGCCAGTAGAAAGACGGACTTGATCTATGGCTACACCTTC.